These 15 T cell receptor beta chains came from one sample sequenced in a study of T cell changes during pregnancy in multiple sclerosis. Libraries were prepared by immunoSEQ multiplex PCR; TCRdb keeps only in-frame clonotypes and omits some of them. The table includes about 100,000 clones, 94% detected once. The sequences come from peripheral blood, collected before pregnancy. The receptors derive from a female donor with multiple sclerosis, enrolled in a pregnancy study.

The V call is TRBV27, the J call TRBJ2-1; 8 bases agree with TRBD2. Trimming removed 7 bases from V and 5 bases from J; junction bases left unmatched: 16. Germline lookup yields CDR1 MNHEY and CDR2 SMNVEV (reference sequence). This CDR3 has 17 residues. The CDR3 DNA sequence: TGTGCCAGCACAAACTCCGCGGGGGGAGGGCCTAACAATGAGCAGTTCTTC. It translates to CASTNSAGGGPNNEQFF.

V and J are TRBV5-8 and TRBJ1-1; the match to TRBD1 covers 7 bases. The CDR3 covers 17 residues. After removal of 4 bases from V and 4 bases from J, the junction contained 16 bases not matched to a gene. The germline V gene has CDR1 SGHTS and CDR2 YDEGEE. CDR3 region: CASSAFSAGGKGTEAFF. In DNA form, the CDR3 reads TGTGCCAGCAGCGCTTTTTCGGCAGGGGGAAAGGGCACTGAAGCTTTCTTT.

About this clone itself: The sample contains more than one DNA sequence encoding this CDR3. The rearrangement links TRBV19 to TRBJ1-1; 7 positions match TRBD1. J gave up 1 base and V 6 bases, and 5 bases lay outside the gene matches. CDR1 and CDR2 (germline): LNHDA, SQIVND (reference sequence). The CDR3 runs to 14 residues. The CDR3 nucleotides are TGTGCCAGTAGACAGGGACAGTCGAACACTGAAGCTTTCTTT. The encoded protein is CASRQGQSNTEAFF.

This clone was observed a single time. V and J are TRBV9 and TRBJ2-1; TRBD2 matches at 9 bases. Per germline, CDR1 SGDLS and CDR2 YYNGEE. The CDR3 extends over 16 amino acids. Trimming at V came to 2 bases and at J to 6 bases, leaving 9 bases not matched to a gene. The CDR3 here is CASSVDSGSGLNEQFF. The CDR3 region has the DNA TGTGCCAGCAGCGTGGATAGCGGGAGTGGTCTCAATGAGCAGTTCTTC. Combining the CDR3 with reference TRBV9 and TRBJ2-1 gives the whole variable domain DSGVTQTPKHLITATGQRVTLRCSPRSGDLSVYWYQQSLDQGLQFLIQYYNGEERAKGNILERFSAQQFPDLHSELNLSSLELGDSALYFCASSVDSGSGLNEQFFGPGTRLTVL.

V gene TRBV18 combines with J gene TRBJ1-2; D is ambiguous. This CDR3 has 13 amino acids. V lost 6 bases and J lost 3, with 11 bases in between. CDR1 and CDR2 from the germline V gene are KGHSH and LQKENI. CDR3 loop: CASSPVADYGYTF. CDR3 sequence (DNA): TGTGCCAGCTCCCCGGTTGCCGACTATGGCTACACCTTC.

The rearrangement joins TRBV9 to TRBJ2-7, with 7 bases lining up with TRBD1. The CDR3 has 15 residues. J gave up 0 bases and V 2 bases, and 5 bases lay outside the gene matches. The germline CDR1 and CDR2 sequences are SGDLS and YYNGEE. The CDR3 sequence is CASSVSQGSSYEQYF. DNA for the CDR3: TGTGCCAGCAGCGTTTCACAGGGGAGCTCCTACGAGCAGTACTTC.

This sequence joins TRBV5-1 and TRBJ2-1, with D perhaps TRBD2 (6 bases). V was pared by 3 bases and J by 4 bases, with 26 bases between. The germline V gene encodes CDR1 SGHRS and CDR2 YFSETQ. The CDR3 totals 19 residues. CDR3 protein: CASSWGDRDSVTRYNEQFF. DNA of the CDR3: TGCGCCAGCAGCTGGGGGGATCGAGACTCCGTAACTCGGTACAATGAGCAGTTCTTC.

The V call is TRBV27, the J call TRBJ2-2, with TRBD1 as a possible D gene (5 bases). V was pared by 3 bases and J by 6 bases, with 8 bases between. Germline loops: CDR1 MNHEY, CDR2 SMNVEV (reference sequence). The CDR3 runs 13 residues. The CDR3 DNA reads TGTGCCAGCAGTTTTCCAGGGCCCGGGGAGCTGTTTTTT. Translation: CASSFPGPGELFF.

The chain uses TRBV4-2 and TRBJ2-3; 8 bases are shared with TRBD2. The germline gives CDR1 LGHNA, CDR2 YNFKEQ. The length of the CDR3 is 16 residues. V shed 1 base and J 4 bases; nucleotides not matched to a gene: 7. The CDR3 DNA reads as TGTGCCAGCAGCCAAGCACGCGGGAGGTTGGCAGATACGCAGTATTTT. This encodes CASSQARGRLADTQYF.

The chain recombines TRBV7-9 with TRBJ2-7; TRBD1 agrees at 8 bases. Germline V gene data show CDR1 as SEHNR and CDR2 as FQNEAQ (reference sequence). This CDR3 has 14 amino acids. V was clipped by 5 bases and J by 3 bases; unmatched bases: 6. The CDR3, as DNA: TGTGCCAGCAGCGCAGGACAGGGCAACTACGAGCAGTACTTC. Protein sequence: CASSAGQGNYEQYF. The complete variable domain, with remaining parts taken from reference TRBV7-9 and TRBJ2-7, reads DTGVSQNPRHKITKRGQNVTFRCDPISEHNRLYWYRQTLGQGPEFLTYFQNEAQLEKSRLLSDRFSAERPKGSFSTLEIQRTEQGDSAMYLCASSAGQGNYEQYFGPGTRLTVT.

This chain links TRBV19 with TRBJ2-7; a possible D gene is TRBD2 (6 bases). The V end lost 3 bases, the J end lost 2 bases, and 14 bases lay between the germline ends. This CDR3 has 15 amino acids. Germline V gene data show CDR1 as LNHDA and CDR2 as SQIVND (reference sequence). CDR3 residues: CASSIFGSSPYEQYF. The CDR3, as DNA: TGTGCCAGTAGTATTTTCGGGAGTTCCCCCTACGAGCAGTACTTC.

This clone showed up just once. The chain carries TRBV4-1 and TRBJ2-6; D unresolved. The CDR3 runs to 17 residues. V lost 1 base and J lost 4, with 14 bases in between. The germline CDR1 and CDR2 sequences are MGHRA and YSYEKL. The CDR3 nucleotides are TGCGCCAGCAGCCAAGCGTTCCAGTTCACCGGGGCCAACGTCCTGACTTTC. The encoded protein is CASSQAFQFTGANVLTF.

The chain links TRBV5-1 to TRBJ2-6; TRBD2 is a possible D gene (7 bases). Looked up from germline, CDR1 is SGHRS and CDR2 is YFSETQ. V lost 2 bases, J lost 0 bases, and 12 bases lay in between. There are 17 residues in the CDR3. The CDR3 DNA follows: TGCGCCAGCAGCTTAGGGGGGACTACCTCTGGGGCCAACGTCCTGACTTTC. It encodes CASSLGGTTSGANVLTF. The whole variable domain, filled in from reference TRBV5-1 and TRBJ2-6, reads KAGVTQTPRYLIKTRGQQVTLSCSPISGHRSVSWYQQTPGQGLQFLFEYFSETQRNKGNFPGRFSGRQFSNSRSEMNVSTLELGDSALYLCASSLGGTTSGANVLTFGAGSRLTVL.

About this clone: Other DNA sequences in the sample encode the same CDR3. This chain connects TRBV19 to TRBJ2-7; D is possibly TRBD1 (5 bases). V shed 4 bases and J shed 1 base, with 5 bases lying between them. Per germline, CDR1 LNHDA and CDR2 SQIVND (reference sequence). This CDR3 has 12 residues. CDR3 protein: CASSTGSYEQYF. Written as DNA, the CDR3 is TGTGCCAGTAGTACAGGGTCCTACGAGCAGTACTTC.

The J gene is TRBJ1-2, the V gene TRBV18, with 8 bases matching TRBD1. Germline values: CDR1 KGHSH, CDR2 LQKENI. CDR3 length: 14 residues. With V trimmed by 3 bases and J by 2 bases, 2 bases remained unmatched. CDR3 amino acids: CASSPRTGNYGYTF. CDR3 nucleotides: TGTGCCAGCTCACCCCGGACAGGGAACTATGGCTACACCTTC.